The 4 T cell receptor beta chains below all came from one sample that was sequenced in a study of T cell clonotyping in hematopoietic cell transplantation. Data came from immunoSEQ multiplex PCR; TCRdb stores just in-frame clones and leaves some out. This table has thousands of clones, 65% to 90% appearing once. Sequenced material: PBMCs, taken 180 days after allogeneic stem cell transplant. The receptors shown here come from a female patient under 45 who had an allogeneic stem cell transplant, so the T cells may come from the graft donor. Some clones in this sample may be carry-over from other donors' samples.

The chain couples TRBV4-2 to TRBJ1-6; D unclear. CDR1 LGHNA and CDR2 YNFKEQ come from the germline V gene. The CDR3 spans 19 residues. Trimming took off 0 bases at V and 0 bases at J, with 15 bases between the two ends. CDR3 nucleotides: TGTGCCAGCAGCCAAGACAGTCCTTCTATTAGCTCCTATAATTCACCCCTCCACTTT. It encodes CASSQDSPSISSYNSPLHF.

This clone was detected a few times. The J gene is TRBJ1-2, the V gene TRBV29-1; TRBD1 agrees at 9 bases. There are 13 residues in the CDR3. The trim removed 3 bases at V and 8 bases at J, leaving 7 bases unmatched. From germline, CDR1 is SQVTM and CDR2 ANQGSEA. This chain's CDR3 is CSVDFDRGLGYTF. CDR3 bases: TGCAGCGTTGACTTCGACAGGGGGTTGGGCTACACCTTC.

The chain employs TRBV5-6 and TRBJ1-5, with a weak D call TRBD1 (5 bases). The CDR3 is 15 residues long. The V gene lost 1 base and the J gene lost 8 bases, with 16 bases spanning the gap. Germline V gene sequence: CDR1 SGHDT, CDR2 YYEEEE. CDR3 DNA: TGTGCCAGCAGCTTGTGGGGACGGCGGAGGGAGCCCCAGCATTTT. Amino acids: CASSLWGRRREPQHF.

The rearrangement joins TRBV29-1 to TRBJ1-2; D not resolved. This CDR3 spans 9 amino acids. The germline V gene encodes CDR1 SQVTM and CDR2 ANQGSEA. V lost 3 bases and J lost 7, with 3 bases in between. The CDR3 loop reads CSVDRGYTF. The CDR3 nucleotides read TGCAGCGTTGATCGTGGCTACACCTTC.